This TCR beta chain emerged from a study of shared clonotypes between healthy human individuals. Repertoires were generated with immunoSEQ multiplex PCR, while TCRdb's copy carries only in-frame clones and drops some. The table includes roughly 1,100,000 clones, roughly 80% detected once. The CDR3 runs 15 residues. The V segment lost 4 bases and the J segment 3 bases; nucleotides outside the gene matches: 6. The germline V gene encodes CDR1 SGHRS and CDR2 YFSETQ. V usage is TRBV5-1 and J usage is TRBJ2-3; 9 nucleotides agree with TRBD2. The sample consisted of memory CD4+ T cells sorted from blood. Specified subset: CD45RA-negative fraction. This TCR was recovered from a man between 18 and 35 years old in good health. CDR3 sequence (DNA): TGCGCCAGCAGCCCGGGACTAGCAGTAACAGATACGCAGTATTTT. Translating it yields CASSPGLAVTDTQYF.